This T cell receptor beta chain was found in a study of CD8+ T cells in alopecia areata. Study-wide background: Those patients who were treated received oral tofacitinib, which was given at 5 to 10 mg twice daily for moderate-to-severe alopecia areata. After 6 to 18 months of tofacitinib, follow-up continued 6 months off drug.

Overall study findings and caveats: Lesional tissue from the scalp (especially in alopecia totalis/universalis) showed higher clonality than normal scalp.

Germline V gene data show CDR1 as LGHNA and CDR2 as YSLEER. Trimming left V 0 bases short and J 4 bases short, with 6 bases between. This CDR3 comprises 13 residues. Worth noting for this clone: What it binds is unknown.

After isolation, RNA underwent reverse transcription to generate cDNA as the sequencing template. Measured with immunoSEQ multiplex PCR; TCRdb has only the in-frame clones, and not every one. This table has fewer than 150,000 clones, roughly three fifths appearing once. Treatment denoted: oral pan-JAK inhibitor, 5-10 mg twice daily. Peripheral blood samples and lesional scalp punch biopsies were obtained from alopecia areata patients. The gene calls are TRBV4-3 and TRBJ1-2, with a tentative D call TRBD1 (6 bases). The source of this sequence is a human donor with alopecia areata. Here the sequenced sample was CD4+ T cells sorted from blood, taken at week 24, from a patient treated with tofacitinib. CDR3 sequence: CASSQDRGYGYTF. The CDR3 DNA sequence: TGCGCCAGCAGCCAAGACAGGGGCTATGGCTACACCTTC.